One and the same sample provided the 5 T cell receptor beta chains below, sequenced in a study of T cell clonality in common variable immunodeficiency. Clones were read by immunoSEQ multiplex PCR, and TCRdb kept only the in-frame ones, dropping some. This repertoire holds more than 55,000 clones, and none appear only once. The specimen sequenced was peripheral blood mononuclear cells. The receptors here all came from a person aged 18 to 70 in good health.

This clone was picked up many times. The read stops 3 residues short of the end of the CDR3; the missing end is completed from the germline J gene. The chain carries TRBV30 and TRBJ2-7; 10 nucleotides agree with TRBD1. The CDR3 length is 14 residues. The J segment lost 6 bases and the V segment lost 3 bases, leaving 8 bases of the junction unmatched. CDR1 is GTSNPN, CDR2 SVGIG, per germline (reference sequence). The sequenced part of the CDR3 DNA is TGTGCCTGGAGAGGCCGGGACAGGGGCGTCGAG. It yields the protein CAWRGRDRGVE. The whole CDR3 reads CAWRGRDRGVEQYF.

At least ten counts were recorded for this clone. Read coverage stops 3 residues before the CDR3 terminus; the germline J gene supplies the remainder. The rearrangement joins TRBV7-6 to TRBJ2-7; D gene unclear. Germline V gene data show CDR1 as SGHVS and CDR2 as FNYEAQ. CDR3 length: 18 residues. The V end was cut by 5 bases, the J end by 1 base, with 24 bases between. The CDR3 sequence is CASSLRFRPSHGSYEQYF. CDR3 bases read: TGTGCCAGCAGCCTCCGCTTCAGGCCCTCCCATGGGTCCTACGAG.

At least ten counts were recorded for this clone. The CDR3 end falls 3 residues outside the read, so it is completed with the germline J gene. The chain combines TRBV7-2 with TRBJ2-7; tentatively, D is TRBD2 (5 bases). The CDR3 covers 14 residues. Germline CDR1 reads SGHTA; CDR2 reads FQGNSA. The V end lost 5 bases, the J end lost 0 bases, and 11 bases lay between the germline ends. The CDR3 loop reads CASSLQRSSYEQYF. The sequenced part of the CDR3 DNA is TGTGCCAGCAGCCTCCAGCGGAGCTCCTACGAG.

A word on this clone: The observed sequence ends 3 residues before the CDR3 terminus, with the missing tail filled in from the germline J gene. The chain joins TRBV20-1 to TRBJ1-2, with D perhaps TRBD1 (5 bases). Germline V gene data show CDR1 as DFQATT and CDR2 as SNEGSKA (reference sequence). The CDR3 is made up of 15 amino acids. V was pared by 0 bases and J by 3 bases, with 14 bases between. CDR3 bases read: TGCAGTGCTAGAGATCTGTTGCAGGGTGACTATGGC. Amino acids: CSARDLLQGDYG. The full-length CDR3 reads as CSARDLLQGDYGYTF.

This clone showed up just a few times. Sequencing ends 3 residues short of the CDR3 end; the germline J gene provides the rest. The chain uses TRBV7-8 and TRBJ2-1, with 11 bases aligning to TRBD2. The CDR3 covers 17 residues. Trimming at V came to 5 bases and at J to 0 bases, leaving 6 bases not matched to a gene. The germline CDR1 and CDR2 sequences are SGHVS and FQNEAQ. The part of the CDR3 DNA that was read is TGTGCCAGCAGCCCTAGCGGGGGGACTAGCTCCTACAATGAG. It specifies CASSPSGGTSSYNE. The complete CDR3 protein is CASSPSGGTSSYNEQFF.